The text below deals with one TCR beta chain. The sequenced fragment ends 3 residues before the CDR3 boundary, so the rest is inferred from the germline J gene. The method was immunoSEQ multiplex PCR; TCRdb's version includes in-frame clones alone and lacks a portion of them. The listing contains about 48,000 clones. This sample is drawn from a study of Tregs in tolerant kidney transplant recipients. Germline V gene sequence: CDR1 SGHTA, CDR2 FQGTGA. The CDR3 is made up of 13 amino acids. J gave up 3 bases and V 5 bases, and 1 base lay outside the gene matches. The receptor comes from a human donor who received a combined kidney and bone marrow transplant. This material consisted of CD4+ T cells from blood, taken before the transplant. The chain is built from TRBV7-3 and TRBJ2-1, with TRBD2 identical over 7 bases. CDR3 bases read: TGTGCCAGCAGCCGGGACTACTACAATGAG. Translating it yields CASSRDYYNE. The full-length CDR3 reads as CASSRDYYNEQFF.